These 25 T cell receptor beta chains share one sample of origin, sequenced in a study of T cells in Graves' hyperthyroidism and ophthalmopathy. RNA transcripts yielded amplified TCR beta CDR3 regions. First-round RT-PCR with HTBI primers amplified the TCR CDR3 region. TCRdb fed the multiplex PCR reads into MiXCR, producing one record per CDR3 protein. The sample contains a few hundred thousand distinct CDR3 sequences, around 42% of which appear only once. The sequencing input was peripheral blood or thyroid tissue (not recorded which). Every receptor here comes from a woman between 18 and 29 years old with Graves' hyperthyroidism.

This chain connects TRBV6-5 to TRBJ1-2; tentatively, D is TRBD1 (6 bases). The V end was cut by 4 bases, the J end by 12 bases, with 15 bases between. The CDR3 contains 12 residues. Per germline, CDR1 MNHEY and CDR2 SVGAGI. The CDR3 sequence: CASSLDSSGNTF. In nucleotides, the CDR3 is TGTGCCAGCAGTTTGGACAGCTCTGGAAACACCTTC.

This clonotype was seen a few times. The chain links TRBV30 to TRBJ2-7; D remains unclear. Between the trimmed V and J ends, which lost 3 bases and 4 bases, there was a span of 16 bases. CDR3 length equals 14 residues. Germline CDR1 and CDR2: GTSNPN and SVGIG (reference sequence). CDR3 nucleotides: TGTGCCTGGAGCATTACCGGGCCAAAATACGAGCAGTACTTC. This codes for CAWSITGPKYEQYF. Looking up the rest from reference TRBV30 and TRBJ2-7 gives the full variable domain: SQTIHQWPATLVQPVGSPLSLECTVEGTSNPNLYWYRQAAGRGLQLLFYSVGIGQISSEVPQNLSASRPQDRQFILSSKKLLLSDSGFYLCAWSITGPKYEQYFGPGTRLTVT.

The rearrangement joins TRBV7-8 to TRBJ1-2; no definite D call. The CDR3 extends over 12 amino acids. The V and J ends lost 11 bases and 4 bases respectively, with 14 bases between them. Germline CDR1 and CDR2: SGHVS and FQNEAQ. In DNA, the CDR3 is TGTGCCGGATTGGTCATGGTCTATGGCTACACCTTC. Translation gives CAGLVMVYGYTF. Variable domain in full (rest from reference TRBV7-8 and TRBJ1-2): GAGVSQSPRYKVAKRGQDVALRCDPISGHVSLFWYQQALGQGPEFLTYFQNEAQLDKSGLPSDRFFAERPEGSVSTLKIQRTQQEDSAVYLCAGLVMVYGYTFGSGTRLTVV.

In this sample, this clonotype turned up many times. The CDR3 coding sequence is TGTGCCAGCTTGGTCTTCCCCGGCCTTAACTATGGCTACACCTTC. It specifies CASLVFPGLNYGYTF. The V gene is TRBV6-6, the J gene TRBJ1-2, with D hard to call. The CDR3 has 15 amino acids. V dropped 8 bases and J dropped 1 base, with 17 bases sitting between them. Germline CDR1 reads MNHNY; CDR2 reads SVGAGI (reference sequence).

The J gene is TRBJ2-7, the V gene TRBV5-1, with 9 bases aligning to TRBD1. The V segment lost 3 bases and the J segment 3 bases; nucleotides outside the gene matches: 19. Looked up from germline, CDR1 is SGHRS and CDR2 is YFSETQ. The CDR3 extends over 19 amino acids. The CDR3 spells CASSSPRALGQGKDYEQYF. In DNA, the CDR3 is TGCGCCAGCAGCTCGCCAAGAGCTCTAGGACAGGGGAAAGACTACGAGCAGTACTTC.

The chain uses TRBV10-3 and TRBJ1-6; a possible D gene is TRBD1 (6 bases). V lost 3 bases and J 14 bases, leaving 14 bases between the germline ends. CDR1 ENHRY and CDR2 SYGVKD come from the germline V gene. The CDR3 extends over 13 amino acids. The CDR3, as DNA: TGTGCCATCAGTGACAGGGGCGGATCATCCCTCCACTTT. Amino acid sequence: CAISDRGGSSLHF.

The chain uses TRBV29-1 and TRBJ1-3; 8 bases match TRBD1. The CDR3 consists of 13 residues. Germline V lookup: CDR1 SQVTM, CDR2 ANQGSEA. J was trimmed by 4 bases and V by 8 bases; bases with no gene match: 7. Here the CDR3 reads CSRGQGLGNTIYF. The CDR3 DNA sequence: TGCAGCAGAGGACAGGGTTTGGGAAACACCATATATTTT.

Details on this clonotype: A read error may be the cause here, since a much bigger clone is one base away. The chain is built from TRBV20-1 and TRBJ2-2; 9 bases are shared with TRBD1. The junction had 3 bases not matched to a gene; V was cut back by 6 bases and J by 1 base. The germline gives CDR1 DFQATT, CDR2 SNEGSKA (reference sequence). The length of the CDR3 is 14 residues. The CDR3 sequence is CSAGDRVNTGELFF. The CDR3 bases are TGCAGTGCGGGGGACAGGGTGAACACCGGGGAGCTGTTTTTT.

The genes are TRBV6-5 and TRBJ1-1; D possibly corresponds to TRBD1 (5 bases). Trimming removed 4 bases at V and 2 bases at J, with 17 bases between. CDR3 length equals 16 residues. Germline assignment: CDR1 MNHEY and CDR2 SVGAGI. DNA for the CDR3: TGTGCCAGCAGTTCCAGAGCGGGGCTTGAAAACACTGAAGCTTTCTTT. It yields the protein CASSSRAGLENTEAFF.

Worth noting for this clonotype: A clone one base away is much larger, so this may be a read error. The chain combines TRBV19 with TRBJ2-7; tentatively, D is TRBD1 (5 bases). Germline V gene sequence: CDR1 LNHDA, CDR2 SQIVND (reference sequence). This CDR3 spans 13 amino acids. CDR3 bases: TGTGCCAGCACCCAGGGTTCCTCCTACGGGCAGTACTTC. Protein: CASTQGSSYGQYF.

About this clonotype: The conserved closing phenylalanine or tryptophan is absent in this CDR3, likely reflecting a read error. The V call is TRBV5-1, the J call TRBJ1-6, with D uncertain. The germline V gene has CDR1 SGHRS and CDR2 YFSETQ. There are 14 residues in the CDR3. The CDR3 loop reads CASSLQGSNSPLHS. CDR3 nucleotides: TGCGCCAGCAGCTTACAAGGGTCTAATTCGCCCCTCCACTCT.

The gene calls are TRBV11-1 and TRBJ2-1; 9 bases agree with TRBD2. Per the germline V gene, CDR1 is SGHAT and CDR2 is FQDESV (reference sequence). With 1 base clipped from V and 8 bases from J, the junction kept 6 bases outside the gene matches. The CDR3 has 15 amino acids. This CDR3 reads CASSLGLAEVYEQFF. CDR3 sequence (DNA): TGTGCCAGCAGCTTAGGACTAGCGGAAGTGTATGAGCAGTTCTTC.

The chain joins TRBV5-1 to TRBJ1-4; D unclear. Deletions cut 5 bases from V and 0 bases from J, with 11 bases between. The CDR3 contains 15 residues. From germline, CDR1 is SGHRS and CDR2 YFSETQ. The CDR3 DNA reads as TGCGCCAGCAGGCGGGAGCCTTCAACTAATGAAAAACTGTTTTTT. Its protein is CASRREPSTNEKLFF.

The sample holds many counts of this clonotype. The chain recombines TRBV7-9 with TRBJ1-5; 7 bases are a match to TRBD1. With V trimmed by 5 bases and J by 7 bases, 5 bases remained unmatched. The germline V gene encodes CDR1 SEHNR and CDR2 FQNEAQ (reference sequence). CDR3 length: 13 amino acids. CDR3 residues: CASSAGQPQPQHF. CDR3 coding DNA: TGTGCCAGCAGCGCGGGACAGCCGCAGCCCCAGCATTTT.

This clonotype was found many times. This rearrangement joins TRBV27 to TRBJ1-6; 7 bases fit TRBD1. This CDR3 spans 14 amino acids. From germline, CDR1 is MNHEY and CDR2 SMNVEV (reference sequence). After removal of 5 bases from V and 7 bases from J, the junction contained 5 bases not matched to a gene. The CDR3 DNA sequence: TGTGCCAGCAGTATAGACAGGGCCAATTCACCCCTCCACTTT. Translated: CASSIDRANSPLHF.

V usage is TRBV4-1 and J usage is TRBJ2-2, with 10 bases identical to TRBD2. This CDR3 spans 17 amino acids. Germline CDR1 and CDR2: MGHRA and YSYEKL. V lost 0 bases and J lost 7; bases outside the gene matches: 8. The CDR3 loop reads CASSQDLAGAVFGELFF. The CDR3 region has the DNA TGCGCCAGCAGCCAAGATCTAGCGGGAGCAGTTTTCGGGGAGCTGTTTTTT.

On this clonotype itself: The junction differs from germline at one of its ends, possibly a read error. The V and J genes are TRBV6-6 and TRBJ2-2, with 10 bases fitting TRBD2. The germline V gene has CDR1 MNHNY and CDR2 SVGAGI (reference sequence). This CDR3 has 16 residues. The CDR3 region is CASRYSRLAGVGELFF. The CDR3 DNA follows: TGTGCCAGCAGGTACTCCCGACTAGCGGGCGTCGGGGAGCTGTTTTTT.

A remark on this clonotype: An end of the junction does not agree with germline; a read error may underlie this. The V call is TRBV7-2, the J call TRBJ2-2; maybe TRBD2 (6 bases). Germline CDR1 and CDR2: SGHTA and FQGNSA. This CDR3 region has 11 residues. The CDR3 region is CASSPDGGLFF. The CDR3 DNA is TGTGCCAGCAGCCCAGACGGGGGGCTGTTTTTT.

This sequence joins TRBV29-1 and TRBJ1-6; D is uncertain. The germline CDR1 and CDR2 sequences are SQVTM and ANQGSEA. This CDR3 has 9 residues. V lost 8 bases and J lost 6, with 2 bases in between. CDR3 residues: CSSNSPLHF. CDR3 bases: TGCAGCTCTAATTCACCCCTCCACTTT.

Concerning this clonotype: A much larger clone lies one base from this, so it may be a read error. No conserved phenylalanine or tryptophan ends this CDR3, so it is likely a read error. The gene calls are TRBV12-3 or TRBV12-4 and TRBJ1-2; the D gene is possibly TRBD1 (6 bases). CDR3 size: 13 residues. Trimming removed 8 bases at V and 8 bases at J, with 18 bases between. The CDR3 sequence is CASQSMRGGGYTL. DNA for the CDR3: TGTGCCAGCCAATCGATGAGGGGGGGGGGCTACACCCTC.

This clonotype was seen a few times. V usage is TRBV30 and J usage is TRBJ1-1; no firm D call. Trimming left V 0 bases short and J 0 bases short, with 5 bases between. Germline V gene data show CDR1 as GTSNPN and CDR2 as SVGIG (reference sequence). The CDR3 is 13 amino acids. CDR3 sequence reads: CAWSVGMNTEAFF. The CDR3 nucleotides read TGTGCCTGGAGTGTGGGGATGAACACTGAAGCTTTCTTT.

V gene TRBV7-9 combines with J gene TRBJ1-2; 7 bases fit TRBD1. Trimming removed 9 bases from V and 6 bases from J; junction bases left unmatched: 28. This CDR3 region has 19 residues. Germline values: CDR1 SEHNR, CDR2 FQNEAQ (reference sequence). This chain's CDR3 is CASSQQGQGERRSDDGYTF. CDR3 in DNA: TGTGCCAGTAGCCAGCAGGGGCAGGGGGAAAGAAGGTCGGACGATGGCTACACCTTC.

This clonotype was detected many times. This CDR3 reads CASNRGELYEQYF. The CDR3 nucleotides read TGTGCCAGCAACCGTGGGGAGTTGTACGAGCAGTACTTC. The chain uses TRBV12-3 or TRBV12-4 and TRBJ2-7, with a possible D match to TRBD2 (5 bases). V lost 7 bases to trimming and J lost 4 bases, with 14 bases between them. This CDR3 spans 13 amino acids.

The chain combines TRBV29-1 with TRBJ1-5; D might be TRBD1 (6 bases). Germline V gives CDR1 SQVTM, CDR2 ANQGSEA. The CDR3 runs 15 residues. Between the trimmed V and J ends, which lost 7 bases and 0 bases, there was a span of 16 bases. The CDR3 DNA reads as TGCAGCGCTAGACAGGACCCTCATAGCAATCAGCCCCAGCATTTT. Encoded protein: CSARQDPHSNQPQHF.

The V and J genes are TRBV6-5 and TRBJ2-7; D is possibly TRBD1 (5 bases). Germline-derived CDR1 and CDR2 are MNHEY and SVGAGI. Trimming stripped 8 bases from V and 7 bases from J, with 15 bases between. The CDR3 covers 12 residues. The CDR3 DNA sequence: TGTGCCAGCGGTCCCAGGGTTCGGGAGCAGTACTTC. Protein: CASGPRVREQYF.